This T cell receptor (beta chain) was documented in a study of neurological immune-mediated disorders. By 5'RACE with 10-nucleotide random UMIs, the cDNA was made. TCRdb reprocessed the 5' RACE reads via MiXCR and lists one record per CDR3 protein. The sample yields roughly 61,000 distinct CDR3 sequences, over 8.5% seen once. Study-wide results and limits: HTLV-1-associated myelopathy showed the most TCR clonal expansion; multiple sclerosis the least, below healthy controls.

The CDR3 consists of 17 residues. Germline V gene sequence: CDR1 LGHNA, CDR2 YSLEER. V was pared by 0 bases and J by 1 base, with 7 bases of the junction left unmatched. At least ten counts were recorded for this clonotype. Its antigen is still unknown. Sample time point: longitudinal time-point 1 (baseline). The unsorted libraries originated from 2 million PBMCs kept at -80 C. Material: PBMCs. The V and J genes are TRBV4-3 and TRBJ2-3, with TRBD1 identical over 7 bases. The sequence was obtained from a male donor with HTLV-1-associated myelopathy (HAM/TSP). The CDR3 DNA reads as TGCGCCAGCAGCCAAGATCGTGGGACAGCCCGCACAGATACGCAGTATTTT. Translating gives CASSQDRGTARTDTQYF.